This is a list of T cell receptor beta chains from one sample in a study of blood T cell repertoires in COVID-19. Generated by immunoSEQ multiplex PCR, the TCRdb table keeps only in-frame clones and is missing some. The sample lists about 480,000 clones, roughly 90% occurring once. Sequences were obtained from PBMCs or T cells enriched from blood (not recorded which). All receptors derive from a woman between 40 and 50 years old who had recovered from COVID-19. The CDR3 runs from the conserved cysteine through the conserved F or W. The D gene is left open where the match is weak. Clone size appears in some rows only: once, few, many, or a class for an expanded clone.

- | - | TRBJ1-3 | 14 | TRBV12-5 | CASGFLLSGNTIYF | TGTGCTAGTGGTTTCCTACTCTCTGGAAACACCATATATTTT
- | - | TRBJ1-1 | 13 | TRBV5-4 | CRVEGLSGTEAFF | TGCCGGGTGGAGGGGCTCAGTGGCACTGAAGCTTTCTTT
TRBD1 | - | TRBJ2-5 | 13 | TRBV5-1 | CASSYRGTETQYF | TGCGCCAGCAGCTACAGGGGTACTGAGACCCAGTACTTC
TRBD2 | once | TRBJ2-7 | 16 | TRBV6-5 | CASSYTQAGGDREQYF | TGTGCCAGCAGTTACACCCAAGCGGGAGGGGACCGGGAGCAGTACTTC
- | - | TRBJ1-5 | 18 | TRBV30 | CAWSVSREAVEGNQPQHF | TGTGCCTGGAGTGTATCGAGGGAGGCAGTGGAGGGCAATCAGCCCCAGCATTTT
- | - | TRBJ1-2 | 14 | TRBV18 | CASSPRTPNYGYTF | TGTGCCAGCTCACCCCGGACACCTAACTATGGCTACACCTTC
TRBD1 | once | TRBJ1-1 | 14 | TRBV15 | CATSSRTGNTEAFF | TGTGCCACCAGCTCCCGGACAGGGAACACTGAAGCTTTCTTT
- | few | TRBJ1-1 | 13 | TRBV11-2 | CASSYSGNTEAFF | TGTGCCAGCAGCTATTCGGGGAACACTGAAGCTTTCTTT
- | - | TRBJ1-2 | 13 | TRBV24-1 | CATSDLDNRGYTF | TGTGCCACCAGTGATTTGGACAATCGGGGCTACACCTTC
- | - | TRBJ1-3 | 13 | TRBV19 | CASNDRSGNTIYF | TGTGCCAGTAACGACAGGTCTGGAAACACCATATATTTT
- | - | TRBJ2-3 | 13 | TRBV4-3 | CASSQDYVVTQYF | TGCGCCAGCAGCCAAGATTATGTTGTAACGCAGTATTTT
- | once | TRBJ1-6 | 14 | TRBV10-3 | CATSTESSGSPLHF | TGTGCCACTTCGACAGAGTCTAGTGGTTCACCCCTCCACTTT
TRBD2 | few | TRBJ2-1 | 15 | TRBV11-2 | CASRLSGEYYNEQFF | TGTGCCAGCAGGCTTAGCGGGGAATACTACAATGAGCAGTTCTTC
- | - | TRBJ2-3 | 16 | TRBV6-2/TRBV6-3 | CASSYSSEPFTDTQYF | TGTGCCAGCAGTTACTCGAGTGAACCCTTTACAGATACGCAGTATTTT
TRBD1 | - | TRBJ2-6 | 22 | TRBV28 | CASSLPPQNRDRAARGANVLTF | TGTGCCAGCAGTTTACCCCCCCAAAACCGGGACAGGGCGGCGAGGGGGGCCAACGTCCTGACTTTC
TRBD2 | - | TRBJ2-3 | 17 | TRBV5-1 | CASSPGSGGSFSDTQYF | TGCGCCAGCAGCCCCGGTAGTGGCGGGAGTTTCTCAGATACGCAGTATTTT
- | - | TRBJ2-3 | 15 | TRBV5-1 | CASSMGQPSTDTQYF | TGCGCCAGCAGCATGGGACAACCTAGCACAGATACGCAGTATTTT
- | - | TRBJ1-1 | 14 | TRBV7-8 | CASTRGEVNTEAFF | TGTGCCAGCACACGAGGAGAGGTGAACACTGAAGCTTTCTTT
- | once | TRBJ2-1 | 11 | TRBV12-3/TRBV12-4 | CASSFRAEQFF | TGTGCCAGCAGTTTCCGAGCGGAGCAGTTCTTC
- | - | TRBJ2-5 | 15 | TRBV4-3 | CASSRLVDLAETQYF | TGCGCCAGCAGCAGGCTAGTAGATCTGGCGGAGACCCAGTACTTC
- | - | TRBJ1-2 | 13 | TRBV10-1 | CASSEKLSYGYTF | TGCGCCAGCAGCGAAAAACTGAGTTATGGCTACACCTTC
TRBD1 | - | TRBJ1-2 | 17 | TRBV4-1 | CASSQGRGRGAREGYTF | TGCGCCAGCAGCCAAGGAAGGGGGCGCGGGGCCCGGGAAGGCTACACCTTC
TRBD2 | - | TRBJ2-7 | 18 | TRBV7-2 | CASRQYPGLAGPAYEQYF | TGTGCCAGCAGGCAGTATCCGGGACTAGCGGGCCCCGCATACGAGCAGTACTTC
- | - | TRBJ1-2 | 15 | TRBV2 | CASSEVSDSYYGYTF | TGTGCCAGCAGTGAAGTTTCGGACAGCTACTATGGCTACACCTTC
TRBD1 | - | TRBJ1-1 | 16 | TRBV9 | CASSPWTGWRNTEAFF | TGTGCCAGCAGCCCATGGACAGGTTGGAGAAACACTGAAGCTTTCTTT
TRBD1 | - | TRBJ1-5 | 14 | TRBV2 | CASSEGDRAQPQHF | TGTGCCAGCAGCGAGGGGGACAGGGCTCAGCCCCAGCATTTT
- | - | TRBJ1-2 | 11 | TRBV6-5 | CASSPGHGYTF | TGTGCCAGCAGCCCCGGACACGGCTACACCTTC
- | - | TRBJ1-1 | 14 | TRBV7-9 | CASIRDSENTEAFF | TGTGCCAGCATCAGGGACTCGGAGAACACTGAAGCTTTCTTT
TRBD1 | - | TRBJ2-5 | 15 | TRBV6-1 | CASSDNGQAWETQYF | TGTGCCAGCAGTGACAACGGACAGGCCTGGGAGACCCAGTACTTC
- | - | TRBJ1-2 | 13 | TRBV6-5 | CASSPDTGDGYTF | TGTGCCAGCAGTCCAGATACCGGGGATGGCTACACCTTC
- | few | TRBJ2-5 | 18 | TRBV18 | CASSPKSAPRGWSETQYF | TGTGCCAGCTCACCAAAGTCGGCCCCAAGGGGGTGGTCAGAGACCCAGTACTTC
TRBD1 | - | TRBJ2-7 | 14 | TRBV6-5 | CASRVGQGAYEQYF | TGTGCCAGCAGAGTGGGACAGGGAGCCTACGAGCAGTACTTC
- | - | TRBJ1-1 | 18 | TRBV1 | CTSSQPNGTGGRETEAFF | TGCACCAGCAGCCAACCCAACGGGACAGGGGGTAGGGAGACTGAAGCTTTCTTT
- | - | TRBJ1-5 | 18 | TRBV6-2/TRBV6-3 | CASSLPLTTGMVNQPQHF | TGTGCCAGCAGCCTCCCCCTTACGACGGGGATGGTAAATCAGCCCCAGCATTTT
TRBD1 | - | TRBJ2-3 | 17 | TRBV5-8 | CASSPRGTVRYTDTQYF | TGTGCCAGCAGCCCAAGGGGGACAGTACGGTACACAGATACGCAGTATTTT